The 15 T cell receptor beta chains below come from one sample, sequenced in a study of identifying expanded T cells in peripheral blood. TCRdb's table, derived via immunoSEQ multiplex PCR, lists solely in-frame clones and lacks some. The sample contains some 95,000 clones, 70% to 90% of which appear only once. Sequencing was carried out using blood. The receptors here all came from a person aged 18 to 75 in good health.

CDR3: CASRKGREQFF. The CDR3 DNA reads as TGTGCCAGTCGTAAGGGGAGGGAGCAGTTCTTC. This sequence joins TRBV19 and TRBJ2-1; weak D call: TRBD2 (6 bases). Germline assignment: CDR1 LNHDA and CDR2 SQIVND (reference sequence). V lost 8 bases and J 10 bases, leaving 12 bases between the germline ends. The CDR3 extends over 11 amino acids.

The sample holds a few counts of this clone. This chain joins TRBV6-1 and TRBJ1-1; TRBD1 is a possible D gene (5 bases). The V gene lost 9 bases and the J gene lost 7 bases, with 18 bases spanning the gap. The V gene's germline CDR1 is MNHNS and CDR2 SASEGT. The CDR3 extends over 13 amino acids. Here the CDR3 reads CASFIGAGYEAFF. The CDR3 region has the DNA TGTGCCAGTTTTATCGGGGCAGGATATGAAGCTTTCTTT.

The chain couples TRBV30 to TRBJ1-3; possible D gene TRBD1, 5 bases. Germline CDR1 is GTSNPN and CDR2 is SVGIG (reference sequence). V was trimmed by 4 bases and J by 3 bases, leaving 7 bases between them. The CDR3 is made up of 12 amino acids. The CDR3, as DNA: TGTGCCTGGATGGGGGGTGGAAACACCATATATTTT. This translates into CAWMGGGNTIYF.

This chain links TRBV7-2 with TRBJ2-1; either TRBD1 or TRBD2 may fit D (5 bases each). V was pared by 5 bases and J by 5 bases, with 19 bases between. Per the germline V gene, CDR1 is SGHTA and CDR2 is FQGNSA. The CDR3 runs 16 residues. CDR3 nucleotide sequence: TGTGCCAGCAGCACGCGCCCCGGGACGTCAGACAATGAGCAGTTCTTC. Its translation: CASSTRPGTSDNEQFF.

The rearrangement uses TRBV5-6 and TRBJ2-2; D is perhaps TRBD2 (5 bases). Germline loops: CDR1 SGHDT, CDR2 YYEEEE. The CDR3 spans 15 residues. Trimming pared 4 bases from V and 2 bases from J, leaving 12 bases between. CDR3 residues: CASSNPRANTGELFF. The CDR3 DNA follows: TGTGCCAGCAGCAATCCGAGGGCCAACACCGGGGAGCTGTTTTTT.

The chain carries TRBV6-1 and TRBJ1-3; D is undetermined. The CDR3 is 15 amino acids. The V end lost 1 base, the J end lost 2 bases, and 9 bases lay between the germline ends. CDR1 MNHNS and CDR2 SASEGT come from the germline V gene. The CDR3 loop reads CASSEDGLAGNTIYF. The DNA for the CDR3 is TGTGCCAGCAGTGAAGACGGTTTGGCTGGAAACACCATATATTTT.

The chain couples TRBV19 to TRBJ2-7; D is perhaps TRBD2 (7 bases). V shed 4 bases and J shed 2 bases, with 15 bases lying between them. The CDR3 sequence is 15 residues long. Germline CDR1 reads LNHDA; CDR2 reads SQIVND (reference sequence). The CDR3 DNA reads as TGTGCCAGTAGTAGGGGGGGCCTTCCCCCCTACGAGCAGTACTTC. Translation: CASSRGGLPPYEQYF.

This chain uses TRBV6-5 with TRBJ1-2; 7 nucleotides agree with TRBD1. The V gene's germline CDR1 is MNHEY and CDR2 SVGAGI. V was pared by 0 bases and J by 10 bases, with 11 bases of the junction left unmatched. The length of the CDR3 is 15 residues. The chain's CDR3 is CASSYSISPTGLYTF. The CDR3 DNA reads TGTGCCAGCAGTTACTCGATTTCCCCGACAGGGCTCTACACCTTC.

The rearrangement uses TRBV5-6 and TRBJ2-5, with 7 bases aligning to TRBD2. Germline-derived CDR1 and CDR2 are SGHDT and YYEEEE. J was trimmed by 5 bases and V by 1 base; bases with no gene match: 5. The CDR3 consists of 14 residues. Here the CDR3 DNA reads TGTGCCAGCAGCTTGAGCGGGGAGACGGAGACCCAGTACTTC. This sequence encodes CASSLSGETETQYF.

This rearrangement joins TRBV4-1 to TRBJ2-7; tentative D call: TRBD2 (6 bases). CDR1 and CDR2 (germline): MGHRA, YSYEKL. This CDR3 has 14 amino acids. V lost 1 base to trimming and J lost 4 bases, with 11 bases between them. CDR3 sequence (DNA): TGCGCCAGCAGCCAAGGGCGGGGAGGTTACGAGCAGTACTTC. Its protein is CASSQGRGGYEQYF.

The chain is built from TRBV7-2 and TRBJ1-1, with a possible D match to TRBD1 (5 bases). Trimming pared 4 bases from V and 10 bases from J, leaving 16 bases between. The CDR3 has 13 amino acids. From germline, CDR1 is SGHTA and CDR2 FQGNSA. The CDR3 nucleotides read TGTGCCAGCAGCTACAGCACAGGTTTCGGAGCTTTCTTT. This translates into CASSYSTGFGAFF.

The chain employs TRBV19 and TRBJ2-3; D is possibly TRBD2 (5 bases). The germline CDR1 and CDR2 sequences are LNHDA and SQIVND (reference sequence). V lost 6 bases and J 3 bases, leaving 16 bases between the germline ends. CDR3 length equals 15 residues. The CDR3 sequence is CASREEHTKTDTQYF. CDR3 in DNA: TGTGCCAGTAGGGAGGAGCACACGAAGACAGATACGCAGTATTTT.

The chain uses TRBV2 and TRBJ2-3; D ambiguous. CDR1 SNHLY and CDR2 FYNNEI come from the germline V gene. V was pared by 8 bases and J by 1 base, with 10 bases between. CDR3 length: 13 residues. CDR3 sequence (DNA): TGTGCCAGCTGTTTCCAGGGCACAGATACGCAGTATTTT. Protein: CASCFQGTDTQYF.

V and J are TRBV11-2 and TRBJ1-6; D is ambiguous. CDR1 SGHAT and CDR2 FQNNGV come from the germline V gene. The V end lost 5 bases, the J end lost 9 bases, and 20 bases lay between the germline ends. CDR3 length: 16 amino acids. CDR3 sequence: CASSQVWDLKVSPLHF. The CDR3, as DNA: TGTGCCAGCAGCCAAGTCTGGGATTTAAAAGTTTCACCCCTCCACTTT.

The chain uses TRBV29-1 and TRBJ1-2; tentatively, D is TRBD1 (5 bases). There are 13 residues in the CDR3. With 2 bases removed from V and 2 bases from J, the gap between germline ends came to 9 bases. CDR1 is SQVTM, CDR2 ANQGSEA, per germline. CDR3: CSVETQGNYGYTF. CDR3 DNA sequence: TGCAGCGTTGAAACCCAGGGAAACTATGGCTACACCTTC.